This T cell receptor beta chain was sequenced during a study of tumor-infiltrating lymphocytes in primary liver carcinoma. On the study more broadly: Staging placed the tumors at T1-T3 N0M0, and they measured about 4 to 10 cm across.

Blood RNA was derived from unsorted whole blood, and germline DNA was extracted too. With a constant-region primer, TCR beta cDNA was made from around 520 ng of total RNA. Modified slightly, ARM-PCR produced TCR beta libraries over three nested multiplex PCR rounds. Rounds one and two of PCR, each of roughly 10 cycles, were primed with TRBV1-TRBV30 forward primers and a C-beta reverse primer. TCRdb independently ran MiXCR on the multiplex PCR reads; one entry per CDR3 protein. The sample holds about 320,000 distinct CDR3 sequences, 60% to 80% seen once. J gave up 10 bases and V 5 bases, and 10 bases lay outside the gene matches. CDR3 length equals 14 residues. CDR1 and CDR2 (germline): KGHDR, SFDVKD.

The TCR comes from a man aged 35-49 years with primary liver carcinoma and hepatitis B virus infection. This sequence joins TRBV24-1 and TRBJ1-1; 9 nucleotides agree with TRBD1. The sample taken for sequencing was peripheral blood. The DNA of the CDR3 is TGTGCCACCAGTGCCCCGGGACAGGGAGTAGGAGCTTTCTTT. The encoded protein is CATSAPGQGVGAFF.